This note documents a single T cell receptor (beta chain) sequence. Its target is not known. This CDR3 has 16 residues. V gave up 0 bases and J gave up 5 bases, with 17 bases separating them. CDR1 and CDR2 (germline): LNHNV, YYDKDF (reference sequence). The data belong to a study of cytomegalovirus exposure and HLA in healthy donors. Broader study findings: The investigators catalogued 160 or so TCR beta chains as cytomegalovirus-associated. Later, an analysis found that TCR clusters from the first cohort tended to co-occur in the roughly 130 validation repertoires.

Generated by immunoSEQ multiplex PCR, the TCRdb table keeps only in-frame clones and is missing some. The repertoire includes 60,000 or so clones, 90% of them detected once, and 1% to 1.2% sits in the top ten. The sequence came from a man aged 18 to 29 in good health and CMV-seronegative. This rearrangement joins TRBV15 to TRBJ2-7; D is undetermined. The sequencing input was PBMCs. CDR3 sequence (DNA): TGTGCCACCAGCAGAGATCGTGCTAGAACTGCCCACGAGCAGTACTTC. Its translation is CATSRDRARTAHEQYF.